The entry below describes one T cell receptor (beta chain). Its specificity is not known. Next came a second PCR, run for about 6 to 11 cycles, which used a sample-barcoded 5' primer along with a J-beta primer mix. Every cDNA molecule bore a tag from a template-switch adaptor containing 12 random nucleotides. Every sample gave at least 3 million paired-end reads containing CDR3. TCRdb re-called the 5' RACE reads through MiXCR, storing one row per CDR3 protein. The sample includes around 600,000 distinct CDR3 sequences, roughly 43% of them seen just once. The sample comes from a study of blood T cells in healthy people across ages. V was cut by 8 bases and J by 1 base, with 7 bases left in between. The CDR3 consists of 12 residues. Study observations and caveats: TCR beta diversity, measured per million T cells, fell in a roughly linear way with age. One million T cells yielded diversity estimates that were considered underestimates.

Input material: blood. The V and J genes are TRBV12-3 or TRBV12-4 and TRBJ2-3; D is undetermined. The source is a man at least 80 years old in good health. Written as DNA, the CDR3 is TGTGCCAGCCTAAAAGGCACAGATACGCAGTATTTT. Amino acid sequence: CASLKGTDTQYF.